A selection of T cell receptor beta chains follows, all from one sample in a study of cytomegalovirus exposure and HLA in healthy donors. TCRdb keeps only in-frame clones here, not all; method: immunoSEQ multiplex PCR. The top ten clones hold about 4% of a sample with 95,000 to 100,000 clones, approximately 76% of them seen once. Specimen: PBMCs. Every receptor here comes from a man in his forties or fifties in good health and CMV-seronegative. CDR3s include the opening cysteine and the closing phenylalanine or tryptophan. Each record gives: V gene, clone size, CDR3 length, D gene, J gene, CDR3 protein, CDR3 DNA. The D gene is left open where the match is weak. Size tells how often a clone was seen (once, few, many) or the class of an expanded clone, and some rows leave it out.

TRBV2	.	14	.	TRBJ1-1	CASRLIRGHTEAFF	TGTGCCAGCAGACTGATCAGGGGACACACTGAAGCTTTCTTT
TRBV28	few	13	.	TRBJ2-6	CASLQSGANVLTF	TGTGCCAGCTTACAGTCTGGGGCCAACGTCCTGACTTTC
TRBV15	.	18	.	TRBJ1-2	CATSRALDSLGSNYGYTF	TGTGCCACCAGCAGAGCTTTGGACAGCCTCGGATCTAACTATGGCTACACCTTC
TRBV5-4	.	14	.	TRBJ2-5	CASSWTGKEETQYF	TGTGCCAGCAGCTGGACGGGAAAAGAGGAGACCCAGTACTTC
TRBV7-9	.	13	TRBD1	TRBJ1-2	CSSSLTGAYGYTF	TGTTCCAGCAGCTTGACAGGGGCCTATGGCTACACCTTC
TRBV7-2	.	14	.	TRBJ2-2	CASSLGDSIGELFF	TGTGCCAGCAGCTTAGGGGACTCGATAGGGGAGCTGTTTTTT
TRBV7-9	.	14	.	TRBJ1-1	CSSSLGAQPNEAFF	TGTTCCAGCAGCTTAGGGGCACAGCCAAATGAAGCTTTCTTT
TRBV6-6	few	14	.	TRBJ1-5	CASNERGSNQPQHF	TGTGCCAGCAACGAACGGGGGAGCAATCAGCCCCAGCATTTT
TRBV6-5	.	15	.	TRBJ1-2	CASSYQGRGSDGYTF	TGTGCCAGCAGTTACCAGGGCAGGGGAAGCGATGGCTACACCTTC
TRBV4-2	.	17	TRBD2	TRBJ2-5	CASSQDVAGGNSETQYF	TGTGCCAGCAGCCAAGATGTAGCGGGGGGGAATTCGGAGACCCAGTACTTC
TRBV7-9	.	16	.	TRBJ2-3	CASSLEGTTSTDTQYF	TGTGCCAGCAGCTTAGAGGGGACAACTAGCACAGATACGCAGTATTTT
TRBV7-9	once	14	.	TRBJ1-4	CASSLGQKNEKLFF	TGTGCCAGCAGCTTAGGCCAGAAAAATGAAAAACTGTTTTTT
TRBV30	.	12	.	TRBJ1-1	CAWTPGGPEAFF	TGTGCCTGGACCCCGGGGGGGCCTGAAGCTTTCTTT
TRBV9	few	15	.	TRBJ2-2	CASSANRGNTGELFF	TGTGCCAGCAGCGCCAACCGAGGGAACACCGGGGAGCTGTTTTTT
TRBV5-8	.	13	.	TRBJ1-4	CASSRDSNEKLFF	TGTGCCAGCAGCCGCGACAGTAATGAAAAACTGTTTTTT
TRBV9	.	15	TRBD1	TRBJ1-1	CASSPSTGRDTEAFF	TGTGCCAGCAGCCCATCGACAGGGCGGGACACTGAAGCTTTCTTT
TRBV9	.	14	.	TRBJ1-4	CASSVGRMNEKLFF	TGTGCCAGCAGCGTGGGGAGGATGAATGAAAAACTGTTTTTT
TRBV29-1	few	13	TRBD1	TRBJ1-1	CSVEKGAVTEAFF	TGCAGCGTTGAAAAGGGGGCCGTCACTGAAGCTTTCTTT
TRBV7-9	few	11	.	TRBJ1-2	CASEDNYGYTF	TGTGCCAGCGAGGATAACTATGGCTACACCTTC
TRBV10-3	.	15	TRBD1	TRBJ1-1	CAISESDRGHAEAFF	TGTGCCATCAGTGAGTCGGACAGGGGGCACGCTGAAGCTTTCTTT
TRBV19	few	13	.	TRBJ1-2	CASRRDTNYGYTF	TGTGCCAGTAGGAGAGATACTAACTATGGCTACACCTTC
TRBV5-5	.	13	.	TRBJ2-7	CASSSTDIYEQYF	TGTGCCAGCAGCTCAACGGACATCTACGAGCAGTACTTC
TRBV29-1	once	13	.	TRBJ1-4	CSVTNQGGEKLFF	TGCAGCGTTACAAACCAGGGAGGTGAAAAACTGTTTTTT
TRBV5-6	.	19	TRBD1	TRBJ1-2	CASSLQGGAVVVTFYGYTF	TGTGCCAGCAGCTTGCAAGGGGGCGCGGTGGTAGTGACGTTCTATGGCTACACCTTC
TRBV7-2	.	14	TRBD1	TRBJ1-2	CASSWGQGLYGYTF	TGTGCCAGCAGCTGGGGACAGGGCCTCTATGGCTACACCTTC
TRBV11-2	.	15	.	TRBJ1-1	CASSLGRTVNTEAFF	TGTGCCAGCAGCTTAGGGCGGACAGTGAACACTGAAGCTTTCTTT
TRBV7-9	.	14	.	TRBJ2-5	CASSPRSAQETQYF	TGTGCCAGCAGCCCTAGATCGGCTCAAGAGACCCAGTACTTC
TRBV10-3	.	13	TRBD2	TRBJ2-1	CAISRAAGNEQFF	TGTGCCATCAGTAGGGCAGCGGGGAATGAGCAGTTCTTC
TRBV7-9	.	13	.	TRBJ1-2	CASSPDSSYGYTF	TGTGCCAGCAGCCCGGACAGTTCCTATGGCTACACCTTC
TRBV5-6	.	11	.	TRBJ1-1	CASSSQVEAFF	TGTGCCAGCAGCTCACAGGTTGAAGCTTTCTTT
TRBV7-2	few	19	TRBD2	TRBJ2-7	CASNPRGTSGGRTSYEQYF	TGTGCCAGCAACCCTCGGGGGACTAGCGGGGGGCGGACCTCCTACGAGCAGTACTTC
TRBV6-1	.	15	.	TRBJ1-2	CASSEVPRANYGYTF	TGTGCCAGCAGTGAAGTTCCCCGAGCTAACTATGGCTACACCTTC
TRBV6-1	few	15	TRBD1	TRBJ2-1	CASTDRTGSYNEQFF	TGTGCCAGCACTGACCGGACAGGTAGTTACAATGAGCAGTTCTTC
TRBV11-2	.	16	.	TRBJ2-1	CASSPRFFGQNNEQFF	.
TRBV29-1	.	14	.	TRBJ1-5	CSVADNRGNQPQHF	TGCAGCGTCGCGGACAACAGGGGCAATCAGCCCCAGCATTTT
TRBV28	.	16	TRBD1	TRBJ1-2	CASSNVGSQGGNGYTF	TGTGCCAGCAGTAATGTAGGGTCACAAGGGGGCAATGGCTACACCTTC
TRBV30	.	11	.	TRBJ1-6	CAQGSPEALHF	TGTGCCCAGGGAAGTCCCGAGGCCCTCCACTTT
TRBV19	.	14	.	TRBJ2-5	CASSIGGSQETQYF	TGTGCCAGTAGTATCGGAGGGTCCCAAGAGACCCAGTACTTC
TRBV2	.	17	TRBD2	TRBJ2-7	CASNPQRASGGQDEQYF	TGTGCCAGCAACCCTCAACGGGCTAGCGGGGGCCAGGACGAGCAGTACTTC
TRBV16	.	15	.	TRBJ1-2	CASSQSGASAYGYTF	TGTGCCAGCAGCCAATCAGGAGCCTCCGCCTATGGCTACACCTTC
TRBV19	.	15	TRBD1	TRBJ1-6	CASSMDQGGYSPLHF	TGTGCCAGTAGTATGGACCAGGGGGGATATTCACCCCTCCACTTT
TRBV12-5	.	15	.	TRBJ2-3	CASGTTIGWADTQYF	TGTGCTAGTGGTACGACAATCGGCTGGGCAGATACGCAGTATTTT
TRBV19	few	15	.	TRBJ1-3	CASSKEGETGNTIYF	TGTGCCAGTAGTAAAGAGGGAGAAACGGGAAACACCATATATTTT
TRBV4-3	once	17	.	TRBJ1-4	CASSQEGGGTTNEKLFF	TGCGCCAGCAGCCAAGAAGGTGGAGGGACTACTAATGAAAAACTGTTTTTT
TRBV5-1	.	15	.	TRBJ2-5	CASSASRGGLETQYF	TGCGCCAGCAGCGCCTCTAGGGGGGGCCTTGAGACCCAGTACTTC
TRBV18	.	18	TRBD1	TRBJ1-1	CASSAMGQGAGGPTEAFF	TGTGCCAGCTCCGCTATGGGACAGGGGGCCGGCGGGCCCACTGAAGCTTTCTTT
TRBV19	.	14	.	TRBJ1-2	CASREDSRLYGYTF	TGTGCCAGTAGGGAGGACAGCAGACTATATGGCTACACCTTC
TRBV7-3	.	14	TRBD2	TRBJ2-3	CASSPGGRTDTQYF	TGTGCCAGCAGCCCGGGGGGACGCACAGATACGCAGTATTTT
TRBV4-2	.	15	TRBD1	TRBJ2-2	CASSQAGTGAGELFF	TGTGCCAGCAGCCAAGCAGGGACAGGGGCCGGGGAGCTGTTTTTT
TRBV28	.	14	.	TRBJ2-1	CASRLGASNNEQFF	TGTGCCAGCAGGCTAGGGGCTAGTAACAATGAGCAGTTCTTC
TRBV7-9	.	18	TRBD1	TRBJ1-1	CSSSPLPGTGGPGTEAFF	TGTTCCAGCAGCCCTCTTCCCGGGACAGGGGGCCCAGGCACTGAAGCTTTCTTT
TRBV6-6	.	15	TRBD1	TRBJ1-2	CASSYLDREAYGYTF	TGTGCCAGCAGTTACTTAGACAGGGAGGCCTATGGCTACACCTTC
TRBV5-4	.	13	TRBD1	TRBJ1-1	CASSKTGGTEAFF	TGTGCCAGCAGCAAGACAGGGGGCACTGAAGCTTTCTTT